This T cell receptor beta chain derives from a study of cytotoxic CD8 clonotypes in ibrutinib-treated CLL. Sequencing was designed to attain a depth spanning 1 in 200,000 to 1 in 1 million T cells. Produced via immunoSEQ multiplex PCR; TCRdb's table is partial and in-frame only. The table shows fewer than 200,000 clones, with about four fifths occurring only once. Germline assignment: CDR1 SGHAT and CDR2 FQNNGV. Trimming stripped 8 bases from V and 6 bases from J, with 16 bases between. The CDR3 loop spans 13 amino acids. The TCR was taken from a human donor with chronic lymphocytic leukemia. The rearrangement joins TRBV11-2 to TRBJ1-2; possible D gene TRBD1, 6 bases. The sample consisted of PBMCs, taken after 24 months of ibrutinib treatment. The CDR3 reads CASARGGHDGYTF. CDR3 sequence (DNA): TGTGCCAGCGCAAGGGGGGGGCACGATGGCTACACCTTC.